This T cell receptor beta chain stems from a study of T cell clones after liver transplantation. Across the whole study: Post-transplant blood was tracked for graft-donor-reactive T cell clones identified in a pre-transplant mixed lymphocyte reaction. General observations from the study: Migration into the graft, not deletion, may explain lost graft donor-reactive T cells.

Trimming pared 5 bases from V and 4 bases from J, leaving 8 bases between. CDR3 length: 13 amino acids. Germline assignment: CDR1 LNHDA and CDR2 SQIVND (reference sequence). Concerning this clone: Its antigen is as yet unknown.

Assay: immunoSEQ multiplex PCR; the TCRdb copy retains only in-frame clones and omits some. This repertoire shows about 16,000 clones, 80% found once; its top ten account for roughly 40%. The sequences come from CD8+ T cells from blood, collected 48 months after liver transplant. The rearrangement joins TRBV19 to TRBJ1-4; no firm D call. The sequence was collected from a human patient who received a liver transplant. These T cells may partly come from the graft donor. The CDR3 region is CASSPYYNEKLFF. The CDR3 DNA reads as TGTGCCAGTAGTCCTTATTATAATGAAAAACTGTTTTTT. Supplemented by reference TRBV19 and TRBJ1-4, the full variable domain reads DGGITQSPKYLFRKEGQNVTLSCEQNLNHDAMYWYRQDPGQGLRLIYYSQIVNDFQKGDIAEGYSVSREKKESFPLTVTSAQKNPTAFYLCASSPYYNEKLFFGSGTQLSVL.